This T cell receptor (beta chain) was documented in a study of control samples from healthy donors and cancer patients. The CDR3 sequence is 14 residues long. Trimming took 6 bases from V and 7 from J; bases not matched to a gene: 10. The V gene's germline CDR1 is LNHDA and CDR2 SQIVND (reference sequence). Data came from immunoSEQ multiplex PCR; TCRdb stores just in-frame clones and leaves some out. The table includes almost 95,000 clones, roughly nine tenths detected once. The TCR sequence derives from a young woman in good health. The chain is built from TRBV19 and TRBJ1-1; 8 positions agree with TRBD1. The sample comprised blood. CDR3 sequence reads: CASSWGQEGLEAFF. CDR3 DNA sequence: TGTGCCAGTAGCTGGGGACAGGAGGGACTTGAAGCTTTCTTT.